The source of this T cell receptor beta chain is a study of regulatory T cells in long-lasting Graves disease. The time point is: persistent/refractory GD, antithyroid drugs over 5 years with positive TRAb. Isolated PBMC RNA provided the starting material for the TCR library. Around 9.1 milliliters of peripheral blood were drawn into EDTA tubes. Study-level results: Possibly, too few samples lowered accuracy. Preferential use of TRBV28, TRBJ1-2 and TRBJ2-5 was seen in persistent disease. The study found persistent patients shared more public clonotypes (more than 2,500) than new patients (approximately 970).

CDR3-region Arm-PCR and iRepertoire HTBI primers produced the TCR beta libraries. One entry per CDR3 protein results from TCRdb running MiXCR on the multiplex PCR reads. The sample shows about 340,000 distinct CDR3 sequences, 15% to 20% of them seen only once. This clonotype was counted at least ten times. Its antigen is not known. There are 16 residues in the CDR3. The V gene lost 5 bases and the J gene lost 6 bases, with 22 bases spanning the gap. Germline V gene data show CDR1 as SGHTA and CDR2 as FQGTGA. This specimen consisted of peripheral blood mononuclear cells (PBMCs), obtained when the disease was refractory, from a patient treated with antithyroid drugs. The source is a female donor with Graves disease. V and J are TRBV7-3 and TRBJ1-2, with D possibly TRBD1 on 6 matching bases. The DNA of the CDR3 is TGTGCCAGCAGCCCGGGGGCAGTCACGGGAGTGGATGGCTACACCTTC. Translation gives CASSPGAVTGVDGYTF.